A selection of T cell receptor beta chains follows, all from one sample in a study of blood T cell repertoires in COVID-19. Sequenced by immunoSEQ multiplex PCR; TCRdb stores in-frame clones only, minus some. The sample has about 85,000 clones, 89% seen once. The source material was peripheral blood. The receptors come from a man in his forties or fifties with acute or convalescent COVID-19. Each CDR3 is given with its conserved first and last residue. Fields, in order: V gene, clone size, D gene, J gene, CDR3 protein, CDR3 DNA. The D gene is left open where the match is weak. Size is omitted from some rows. Given values are once, few, many or a class for expanded clones.

TRBV29-1	NA	NA	TRBJ2-3	CSVRKGGAGSTDTQYF	TGCAGCGTCCGAAAGGGGGGAGCGGGGAGCACAGATACGCAGTATTTT
TRBV11-3	once	NA	TRBJ2-1	CASSLARVGEQFF	TGTGCCAGCAGCTTAGCCAGGGTAGGTGAGCAGTTCTTC
TRBV18	NA	TRBD1	TRBJ1-1	CASSPPGQGVSFF	TGTGCCAGCTCACCACCGGGACAGGGGGTGTCTTTCTTT
TRBV6-5	NA	NA	TRBJ1-2	CASRREGTYGYTF	TGTGCCAGCAGGCGGGAGGGAACCTATGGCTACACCTTC
TRBV5-1	NA	NA	TRBJ1-1	CASSFSGSNTEAFF	TGCGCCAGCAGCTTTTCGGGATCGAACACTGAAGCTTTCTTT
TRBV28	NA	TRBD1	TRBJ1-1	CASSSGGPWDEAFF	TGTGCCAGCAGTTCAGGGGGACCGTGGGATGAAGCTTTCTTT
TRBV28	NA	TRBD1	TRBJ1-1	CASRVPGQGNTEAFF	TGTGCCAGCAGGGTCCCGGGACAGGGAAACACTGAAGCTTTCTTT
TRBV7-8	NA	TRBD1	TRBJ1-3	CASSTPGTESGNTIYF	TGTGCCAGCAGCACCCCCGGGACAGAGTCTGGAAACACCATATATTTT
TRBV7-9	NA	NA	TRBJ2-3	CASSLELAVLTDTQYF	TGTGCCAGCAGCTTAGAGTTAGCGGTACTCACAGATACGCAGTATTTT
TRBV19	NA	NA	TRBJ2-7	CASSESIGQHYEQYF	TGTGCCAGTAGTGAGTCGATTGGACAGCACTACGAGCAGTACTTC
TRBV11-2	NA	NA	TRBJ2-3	CASSLDVLATTDTQYF	TGTGCCAGCAGCTTAGATGTCTTAGCGACCACAGATACGCAGTATTTT
TRBV29-1	NA	NA	TRBJ2-1	CSVGAGGALRNEQFF	TGCAGCGTTGGCGCTGGGGGGGCCCTTCGCAATGAGCAGTTCTTC
TRBV7-8	once	NA	TRBJ2-3	CASSPSTDTQYF	TGTGCCAGCAGCCCTAGCACAGATACGCAGTATTTT
TRBV4-3	NA	NA	TRBJ1-4	CASSQGAGRDEKLFF	TGCGCCAGCAGCCAAGGTGCAGGGCGGGACGAAAAACTGTTTTTT
TRBV5-6	once	NA	TRBJ1-3	CASSTPGTGNTIYF	TGTGCCAGCAGCACCCCAGGCACTGGAAACACCATATATTTT
TRBV6-2/TRBV6-3	NA	TRBD1	TRBJ1-1	CASSYVGQGNTEAFF	TGTGCCAGCAGTTACGTGGGACAGGGGAACACTGAAGCTTTCTTT
TRBV12-3/TRBV12-4	NA	NA	TRBJ2-4	CASSEEAKNIQYF	TGTGCCAGCAGTGAGGAGGCCAAAAACATTCAGTACTTC
TRBV5-1	few	NA	TRBJ1-1	CASSLEEGITEAFF	TGCGCCAGCAGCTTGGAGGAGGGAATCACTGAAGCTTTCTTT
TRBV6-6	NA	NA	TRBJ1-5	CASREGVRGQPQHF	TGTGCCAGCAGGGAGGGAGTAAGAGGTCAGCCCCAGCATTTT
TRBV6-1	NA	NA	TRBJ2-2	CASSEFIRGELFF	TGTGCCAGCAGTGAATTTATCAGGGGGGAGCTGTTTTTT
TRBV5-5	NA	TRBD1	TRBJ1-4	CASSPSGTGPEKLFF	TGTGCCAGCAGTCCCTCCGGGACAGGGCCTGAAAAACTGTTTTTT
TRBV19	NA	NA	TRBJ2-7	CASSPPTSYEQYF	TGTGCCAGTAGTCCTCCTACCTCCTACGAGCAGTACTTC
TRBV2	NA	NA	TRBJ1-6	CASSQTQGVGSPLHF	TGTGCCAGCAGCCAAACACAGGGAGTGGGATCACCCCTCCACTTT
TRBV7-8	NA	NA	TRBJ2-3	CASSNIRLSTDTQYF	TGTGCCAGCAGCAACATCCGACTAAGCACAGATACGCAGTATTTT
TRBV12-3/TRBV12-4	NA	NA	TRBJ1-2	CASSGRGWGYTF	TGTGCCAGCAGTGGACGGGGGTGGGGCTACACCTTC
TRBV19	once	NA	TRBJ2-2	CASSMRPAGELFF	TGTGCCAGTAGTATGCGTCCCGCCGGGGAGCTGTTTTTT
TRBV19	NA	TRBD1	TRBJ1-3	CASSSTGGSSGNTIYF	TGTGCCAGTAGTTCGACAGGGGGATCTTCTGGAAACACCATATATTTT
TRBV12-3/TRBV12-4	NA	NA	TRBJ1-1	CASSLYRDTEAFF	TGTGCCAGCAGTTTGTACAGGGACACTGAAGCTTTCTTT
TRBV5-5	once	NA	TRBJ2-6	CASSRDTGANVLTF	TGTGCCAGCAGCAGGGACACTGGGGCCAACGTCCTGACTTTC
TRBV5-1	NA	TRBD1	TRBJ2-2	CASSLVAGGARTGELFF	TGCGCCAGCAGCTTGGTGGCAGGGGGCGCGAGGACCGGGGAGCTGTTTTTT
TRBV9	NA	TRBD2	TRBJ2-3	CASSVGRGGDTDTQYF	TGTGCCAGCAGCGTTGGGCGGGGGGGTGACACAGATACGCAGTATTTT
TRBV4-3	once	NA	TRBJ2-2	CASSQVITGELFF	TGCGCCAGCAGCCAAGTTATTACCGGGGAGCTGTTTTTT
TRBV19	NA	NA	TRBJ2-5	CASSAGVTQYF	TGTGCCAGTAGTGCCGGGGTGACCCAGTACTTC
TRBV6-5	NA	TRBD2	TRBJ2-5	CASSYQDGRETQYF	TGTGCCAGCAGTTACCAGGACGGGAGGGAGACCCAGTACTTC
TRBV6-2/TRBV6-3	once	NA	TRBJ1-5	CASSYIGENQPQHF	TGTGCCAGCAGTTACATTGGGGAGAATCAGCCCCAGCATTTT
TRBV5-1	NA	NA	TRBJ2-2	CASSLRISSNTGELFF	TGCGCCAGCAGCTTGAGGATCTCTAGTAACACCGGGGAGCTGTTTTTT
TRBV19	NA	TRBD2	TRBJ2-3	CASSFSGGASADTQYF	TGTGCCAGTAGTTTTAGCGGGGGGGCCTCCGCAGATACGCAGTATTTT
TRBV6-5	NA	TRBD1	TRBJ2-5	CASRYNRGREETQYF	TGTGCCAGCAGATACAACAGGGGGCGCGAAGAGACCCAGTACTTC
TRBV19	NA	NA	TRBJ1-3	CASSIQGGGNTIYF	TGTGCCAGTAGTATTCAGGGAGGCGGAAACACCATATATTTT
TRBV6-5	NA	NA	TRBJ2-2	CASPAVSGELFF	TGTGCCAGCCCGGCGGTGTCCGGGGAGCTGTTTTTT
TRBV29-1	NA	TRBD1	TRBJ1-4	CSVESRQGFGEKLFF	TGCAGCGTTGAAAGCAGACAGGGCTTTGGGGAAAAACTGTTTTTT
TRBV5-1	NA	NA	TRBJ1-5	CASALENQPQHF	TGCGCCAGCGCTTTAGAGAATCAGCCCCAGCATTTT
TRBV28	NA	NA	TRBJ2-2	CASGTTHGNTGELFF	TGTGCCAGCGGTACGACACACGGCAACACCGGGGAGCTGTTTTTT
TRBV27	NA	TRBD2	TRBJ2-1	CASSWTSGGGNNEQFF	TGTGCCAGCAGTTGGACTAGCGGGGGGGGCAACAATGAGCAGTTCTTC
TRBV6-5	NA	TRBD1	TRBJ1-5	CASRVGTDSNQPQHF	TGTGCCAGCAGAGTAGGGACAGATAGCAATCAGCCCCAGCATTTT
TRBV2	NA	TRBD2	TRBJ2-1	CASSEAETSGDNEQFF	TGTGCCAGCAGTGAAGCTGAGACTAGCGGTGACAATGAGCAGTTCTTC
TRBV4-1	few	NA	TRBJ2-5	CASSQDSGQLKTVETQYF	TGCGCCAGCAGCCAAGATTCCGGACAGCTAAAAACTGTGGAGACCCAGTACTTC
TRBV3-1/TRBV3-2	once	TRBD1	TRBJ2-3	CASSQEDRGTDTQYF	TGTGCCAGCAGCCAAGAAGACAGGGGAACAGATACGCAGTATTTT
TRBV6-2/TRBV6-3	NA	NA	TRBJ1-2	CASSKQTNYGYTF	TGTGCCAGCAGTAAACAGACCAACTATGGCTACACCTTC
TRBV27	NA	NA	TRBJ2-3	CASRYRDRTDTQYF	TGTGCCAGCAGATACAGGGACCGCACAGATACGCAGTATTTT
TRBV11-2	NA	NA	TRBJ1-4	CASSHRATNEKLFF	TGTGCCAGCAGCCACAGGGCAACTAATGAAAAACTGTTTTTT
TRBV18	NA	TRBD1	TRBJ1-4	CASRASGGNEKLFF	TGTGCCAGCCGAGCCTCAGGGGGAAATGAAAAACTGTTTTTT
TRBV7-9	NA	TRBD2	TRBJ2-7	CASGIGLASYEQYF	TGTGCCAGCGGAATCGGACTAGCGTCCTACGAGCAGTACTTC